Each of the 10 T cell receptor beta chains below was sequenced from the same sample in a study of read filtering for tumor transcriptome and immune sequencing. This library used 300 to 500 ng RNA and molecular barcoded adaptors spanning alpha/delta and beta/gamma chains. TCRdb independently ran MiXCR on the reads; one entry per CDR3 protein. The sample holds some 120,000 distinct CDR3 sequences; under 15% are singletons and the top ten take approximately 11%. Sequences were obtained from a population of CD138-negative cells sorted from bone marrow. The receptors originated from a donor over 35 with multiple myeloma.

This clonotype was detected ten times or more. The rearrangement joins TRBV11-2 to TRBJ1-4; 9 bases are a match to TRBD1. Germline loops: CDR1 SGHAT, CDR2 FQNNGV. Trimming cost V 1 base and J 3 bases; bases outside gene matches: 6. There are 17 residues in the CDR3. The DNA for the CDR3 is TGTGCCAGCAGCTTAGTGACAGGGGGAGAAGCTAATGAAAAACTGTTTTTT. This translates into CASSLVTGGEANEKLFF. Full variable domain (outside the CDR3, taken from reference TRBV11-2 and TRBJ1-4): EAGVAQSPRYKIIEKRQSVAFWCNPISGHATLYWYQQILGQGPKLLIQFQNNGVVDDSQLPKDRFSAERLKGVDSTLKIQPAKLEDSAVYLCASSLVTGGEANEKLFFGSGTQLSVL.

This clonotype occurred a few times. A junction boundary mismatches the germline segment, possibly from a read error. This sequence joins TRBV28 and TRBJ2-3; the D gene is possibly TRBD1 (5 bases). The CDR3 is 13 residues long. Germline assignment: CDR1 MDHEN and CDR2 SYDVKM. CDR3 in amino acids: CASKAGNTDMQYF. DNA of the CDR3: TGTGCCAGCAAAGCAGGGAATACAGATATGCAGTATTTT.

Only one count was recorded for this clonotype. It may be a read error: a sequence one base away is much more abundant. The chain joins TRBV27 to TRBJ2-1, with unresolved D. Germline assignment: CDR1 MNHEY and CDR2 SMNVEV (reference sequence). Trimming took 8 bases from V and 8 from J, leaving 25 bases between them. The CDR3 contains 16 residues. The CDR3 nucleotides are TGTGCCAGCGGCCGAACCGGTAGTCGACTGGGCCATGAGCAGTTCTTC. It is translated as CASGRTGSRLGHEQFF.

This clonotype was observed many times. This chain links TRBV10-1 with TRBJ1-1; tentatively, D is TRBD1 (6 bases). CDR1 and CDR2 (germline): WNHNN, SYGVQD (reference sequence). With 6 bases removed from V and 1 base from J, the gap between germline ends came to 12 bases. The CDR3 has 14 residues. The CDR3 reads CASSPGAGNTEAFF. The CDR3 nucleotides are TGCGCCAGCAGCCCAGGGGCAGGGAACACTGAAGCTTTCTTT.

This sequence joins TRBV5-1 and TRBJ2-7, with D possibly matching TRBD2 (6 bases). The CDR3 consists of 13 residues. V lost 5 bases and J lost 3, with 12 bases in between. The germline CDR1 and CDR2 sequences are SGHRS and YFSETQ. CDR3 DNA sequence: TGCGCCAGCAGTCTCCGGGACTTCTACGAGCAGTACTTC. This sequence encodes CASSLRDFYEQYF.

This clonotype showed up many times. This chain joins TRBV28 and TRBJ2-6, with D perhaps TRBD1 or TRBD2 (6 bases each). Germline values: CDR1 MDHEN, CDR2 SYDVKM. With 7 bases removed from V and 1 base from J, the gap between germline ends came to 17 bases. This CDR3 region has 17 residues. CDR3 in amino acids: CASTPAQGRSGANVLTF. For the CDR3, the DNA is TGTGCCAGCACCCCTGCCCAGGGGAGGTCTGGGGCCAACGTCCTGACTTTC. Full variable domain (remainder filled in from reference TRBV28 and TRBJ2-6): DVKVTQSSRYLVKRTGEKVFLECVQDMDHENMFWYRQDPGLGLRLIYFSYDVKMKEKGDIPEGYSVSREKKERFSLILESASTNQTSMYLCASTPAQGRSGANVLTFGAGSRLTVL.

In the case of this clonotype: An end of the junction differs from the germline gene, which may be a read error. This CDR3 reads CVSSPTSSSYDEQFF. CDR3 nucleotide sequence: TGTGTCAGCAGCCCAACTAGTAGCTCCTACGATGAGCAGTTCTTC. The chain is built from TRBV7-2 and TRBJ2-1; perhaps TRBD2 as D (5 bases). The CDR3 has 15 residues. Germline CDR1 reads SGHTA; CDR2 reads FQGNSA.

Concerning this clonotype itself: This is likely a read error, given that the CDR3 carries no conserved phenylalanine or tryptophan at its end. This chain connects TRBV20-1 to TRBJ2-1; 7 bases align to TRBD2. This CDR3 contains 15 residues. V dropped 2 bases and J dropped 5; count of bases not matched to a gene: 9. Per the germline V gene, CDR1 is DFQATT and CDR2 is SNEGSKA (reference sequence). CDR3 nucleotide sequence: TGCAGTGCTAGACCAGGCGGCGGGAGAGACAATGAGCAGTTCCTC. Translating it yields CSARPGGGRDNEQFL.

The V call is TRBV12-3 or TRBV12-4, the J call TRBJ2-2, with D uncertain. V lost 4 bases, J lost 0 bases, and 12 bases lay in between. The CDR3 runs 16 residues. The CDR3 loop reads CASSSATIANTGELFF. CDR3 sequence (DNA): TGTGCCAGCAGTTCCGCGACAATCGCGAACACCGGGGAGCTGTTTTTT.

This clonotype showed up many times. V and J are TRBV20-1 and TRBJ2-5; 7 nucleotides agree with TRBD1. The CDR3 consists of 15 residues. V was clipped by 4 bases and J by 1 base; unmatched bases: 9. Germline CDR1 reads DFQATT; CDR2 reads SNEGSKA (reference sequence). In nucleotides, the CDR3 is TGCAGTGCTAAGGAGTACGACAGGGTCCAAGAGACCCAGTACTTC. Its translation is CSAKEYDRVQETQYF.